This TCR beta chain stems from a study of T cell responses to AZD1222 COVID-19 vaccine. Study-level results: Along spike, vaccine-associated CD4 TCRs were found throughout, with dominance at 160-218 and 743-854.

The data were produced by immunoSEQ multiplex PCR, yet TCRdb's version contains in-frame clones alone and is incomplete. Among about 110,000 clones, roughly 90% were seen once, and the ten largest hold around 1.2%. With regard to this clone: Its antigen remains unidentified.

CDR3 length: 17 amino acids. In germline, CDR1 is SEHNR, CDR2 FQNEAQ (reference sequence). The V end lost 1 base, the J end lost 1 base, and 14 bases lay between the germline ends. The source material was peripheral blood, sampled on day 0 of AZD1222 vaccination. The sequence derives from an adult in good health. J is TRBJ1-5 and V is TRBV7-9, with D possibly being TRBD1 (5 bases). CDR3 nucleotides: TGTGCCAGCAGCTTAGTTTATGGGGGTTTGAGCAATCAGCCCCAGCATTTT. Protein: CASSLVYGGLSNQPQHF.